This entry describes one T cell receptor beta chain. Use of 60 Vbeta and 13 Jbeta primers characterized the PCR. The table came from immunoSEQ multiplex PCR; TCRdb's copy has only in-frame clones and leaves some out. The data contain 100,000 or so clones, roughly 80% of them seen just once; the ten biggest clones take up over 9.5%. CDR1 and CDR2 from the germline V gene are SGHAT and FQNNGV. With 2 bases removed from V and 9 bases from J, the gap between germline ends came to 8 bases. CDR3 length: 13 residues. This sample was included in a study of cytomegalovirus exposure and HLA in healthy donors. Input material: PBMCs. This TCR came from a man younger than 45 in good health and CMV-seropositive. The chain carries TRBV11-2 and TRBJ1-6, with D unclear. For the CDR3, the DNA is TGTGCCAGCAGCTTACCGGGGTCTTCACCCCTCCACTTT. This codes for CASSLPGSSPLHF.